This T cell receptor beta chain was captured by sequencing in a study of T cells after posttransplantation cyclophosphamide (dated by TCRdb to the mid-2010s). Background on the whole study: Using TRB sequencing, the study followed how the T cell repertoire reconstituted after myeloablative bone marrow transplantation in which posttransplantation cyclophosphamide served as GVHD prophylaxis. In 3 patients, up to about 3 additional blood samples taken between 2 and 5.2 years after transplant also underwent TRB sequencing, as did pretransplant blood from a handful of patients. Blood from every one of the approximately 30 PTCy patients who had 1-year posttransplant specimens underwent TRB sequencing. Antigen receptor sequencing was done on samples from over 30 PTCy-treated patients and from over 15 related bone marrow donors of those patients. Public TRB sequences were compared against a database of over 3,000 sequences linked to responses to pathogens, tumor antigens, self-antigens and alloantigens. TRA and TRB clonality were tightly correlated in 9 samples, so subsequent TCR analyses focused on TRB only.

For this clone: It lacks a known antigen. Per-base qualities were not stored, and no clone one base away is much larger.

Genomic DNA was the input for TRB sequencing, which was run either with the immunoSEQ assay at survey resolution or with the hsTCRB kit. As for the authors' bioinformatics: The immunoSEQ software handled the initial read processing, while the LymphoSeq R package was used for the repertoire analyses. For each TRB dataset, clonality was calculated as 1 minus normalized Shannon entropy, and the Gini coefficient was computed as well. To infer phenotypes in unsorted samples, TRB sequences from sorted subsets of the recipient or donor were mapped onto the unsorted samples of the same recipient. TCRdb carries this immuneACCESS record with in-frame sequences only. Its versions omit some clonotypes, under half of them owing to an unresolved V gene in the studies checked, with the rest unexplained. The DNA gave D and trimming, while V, J and clone size come from that table. The sample yields fewer than 45,000 clones; 78% were counted once. The biggest ten clones account for roughly 8.7% of the sample.

The CDR3 sequence holds 16 residues, the cysteine and phenylalanine included. CDR3 DNA only is kept here, 48 bases in frame from base 1. The germline V gene yields SGHTA for CDR1 and FQGTGA for CDR2. Trimming leaves V shorter by 1 base and J shorter by 7 bases, with the junction holding 8 bases beyond the gene matches. Overall study outcomes, separate from this receptor: Donor-recipient similarity was low at 1-2 months but rose over the first year, and later blood repertoires were often dominated by donor CD8+ memory clones. The TRB repertoires of T cells infiltrating skin or the GI tract showed only limited overlap with the TRB repertoires found in blood. Across the 45 to 55 patients, TRB clonality was highly associated with recipient CMV seropositivity and CMV reactivation, and diversity with PTCy was similar to that in the CNI/methotrexate controls.

The treatment or condition label of this sample denotes: high-dose cyclophosphamide on days +3 and +4 as single-agent GVHD prophylaxis. For conditioning, the PTCy patients got busulfan and fludarabine, then a related or unrelated marrow graft, followed by cyclophosphamide on days +3 and +4. PTCy-treated patients were drawn from a prospective multi-institutional clinical trial. Mononuclear cells from peripheral blood and bone marrow were separated by Ficoll-Hypaque density centrifugation and then cryopreserved. FACS on a FACSAria II was used to sort CD4+ and CD8+ T cells, including the naive and memory subsets.

The chain employs TRBV7-3 and TRBJ2-1, with TRBD2 identical over 9 junction bases. The clonotype comes from a female patient aged 40-49 years who received an allogeneic stem cell transplant from a related donor, was CMV-positive, and had no GVHD. After a transplant, the donor of the graft may account for some T cells. Sample: CD4+ T cells sorted from blood, taken roughly 1,900 days after a stem cell transplant with posttransplant cyclophosphamide. The DNA sequence is given as TGTGCCAGCAGCTTAATGGGCGGGGGGGAGATGAATGAGCAGTTCTTC. Its amino acids are CASSLMGGGEMNEQFF.